Each of the 27 T cell receptor beta chains below was sequenced from the same sample in a study of cytomegalovirus exposure and HLA in healthy donors. The PCR was carried out with 60 Vbeta primers and 13 Jbeta primers. The repertoire was sequenced with immunoSEQ multiplex PCR; TCRdb's copy has only in-frame clones and lacks some. The table includes approximately 190,000 clones, roughly 80% detected once. Sequencing input: PBMCs. The source is a woman younger than 35 in good health and CMV-seronegative.

The chain combines TRBV28 with TRBJ2-5; no firm D call. TRBJ2-7 explains the end of the DNA better; the J call may be wrong. Germline values: CDR1 MDHEN, CDR2 SYDVKM. CDR3 length: 18 residues. Here the CDR3 reads CASSPLSLLTAGSYEQYF. In DNA form, the CDR3 reads TGTGCCAGCAGTCCCTTGTCCCTACTTACAGCCGGATCCTACGAGCAGTACTTC.

The rearrangement joins TRBV28 to TRBJ2-5; weak D call: TRBD1 (6 bases). CDR1 is MDHEN, CDR2 SYDVKM, per germline. Trimming left V 5 bases short and J 5 bases short, with 21 bases between. This CDR3 comprises 16 residues. The CDR3 coding sequence is TGTGCCAGCAGTCCAGCGGTGGACAGTAAAAAGGAGACCCAGTACTTC. As protein: CASSPAVDSKKETQYF. Full variable domain (rest looked up from reference TRBV28 and TRBJ2-5): DVKVTQSSRYLVKRTGEKVFLECVQDMDHENMFWYRQDPGLGLRLIYFSYDVKMKEKGDIPEGYSVSREKKERFSLILESASTNQTSMYLCASSPAVDSKKETQYFGPGTRLLVL.

This clone turned up a few times. The V call is TRBV6-1, the J call TRBJ2-7; 7 positions agree with TRBD1. This CDR3 is built from 14 residues. J was trimmed by 3 bases and V by 5 bases; bases with no gene match: 7. In germline, CDR1 is MNHNS, CDR2 SASEGT. CDR3 sequence: CASSRQGRNYEQYF. The DNA of the CDR3 is TGTGCCAGCAGTAGACAGGGCCGAAACTACGAGCAGTACTTC.

The CDR3 DNA reads TGCGCCAGCAGTGCCAATGACAGGGTCGGGGAGCAGTACTTC. Translating gives CASSANDRVGEQYF. V usage is TRBV10-1 and J usage is TRBJ2-7; 7 nucleotides align to TRBD1. The CDR3 contains 14 residues. Germline V gene data show CDR1 as WNHNN and CDR2 as SYGVQD (reference sequence). V gave up 4 bases and J gave up 7 bases; unmatched junction bases: 10.

The gene calls are TRBV5-4 and TRBJ2-7; a weak D match, TRBD2 (6 bases). This CDR3 contains 12 residues. CDR1 is SGHNT and CDR2 is YYREEE in the germline V gene (reference sequence). Between the trimmed V and J ends, which lost 5 bases and 6 bases, there was a span of 12 bases. This CDR3 reads CASSSRDAEQYF. As DNA, the CDR3 is TGTGCCAGCAGTTCGCGGGACGCCGAGCAGTACTTC.

The rearrangement uses TRBV2 and TRBJ2-2; a possible D gene is TRBD1 (5 bases). Germline assignment: CDR1 SNHLY and CDR2 FYNNEI. The CDR3 spans 14 residues. Deletions cut 8 bases from V and 0 bases from J, with 10 bases between. CDR3 nucleotides: TGTGCCAGCGAAGGGGCTGCGAACACCGGGGAGCTGTTTTTT. It codes for CASEGAANTGELFF.

This chain uses TRBV6-4 with TRBJ2-3, with a weak D call TRBD2 (6 bases). This CDR3 contains 15 residues. Trimming stripped 2 bases from V and 6 bases from J, with 15 bases between. Germline-derived CDR1 and CDR2 are MRHNA and SNTAGT. In DNA form, the CDR3 reads TGTGCCAGCAGTGACCTCTTCGGGAGTGGGGATACGCAGTATTTT. Its protein product is CASSDLFGSGDTQYF.

The V call is TRBV7-8, the J call TRBJ2-5; weak D call: TRBD1 (6 bases). The CDR3 extends over 14 amino acids. Germline V lookup: CDR1 SGHVS, CDR2 FQNEAQ. The germline V and J ends were trimmed by 0 bases and 3 bases, with 8 bases remaining between them. The CDR3 sequence is CASSLAGAKETQYF. CDR3 bases: TGTGCCAGCAGCTTAGCGGGGGCGAAAGAGACCCAGTACTTC.

The chain is built from TRBV11-2 and TRBJ2-5, with D perhaps matching TRBD2 (7 bases). The CDR3 totals 15 residues. V lost 1 base and J lost 1, with 10 bases in between. CDR1 and CDR2 (germline): SGHAT, FQNNGV. The CDR3 DNA reads as TGTGCCAGCAGCTTAGTCGGGGGGCCCCAAGAGACCCAGTACTTC. This codes for CASSLVGGPQETQYF.

A single count supports this clone. This chain links TRBV28 with TRBJ2-7, with 8 bases matching TRBD2. This CDR3 is 14 amino acids long. The germline V gene encodes CDR1 MDHEN and CDR2 SYDVKM. V was pared by 10 bases and J by 2 bases, with 10 bases of the junction left unmatched. In DNA form, the CDR3 reads TGTGCCATCGGGGCGGGAGGAAATGCCTACGAGCAGTACTTC. This sequence encodes CAIGAGGNAYEQYF.

V and J are TRBV21-1 and TRBJ2-7; TRBD2, the table's D call, was not compared with the DNA. TRBV21-1 counts as a pseudogene. The CDR3 loop spans 11 amino acids. The CDR3 sequence: CASKGEVEQYV. The CDR3 DNA is TGTGCCAGCAAGGGAGAGGTCGAGCAGTACGTC.

In this sample, this clone turned up once. The chain has TRBV15 and TRBJ1-2; D may be TRBD1 (5 bases). Trimming pared 5 bases from V and 8 bases from J, leaving 15 bases between. This CDR3 region has 13 residues. Germline CDR1 reads LNHNV; CDR2 reads YYDKDF (reference sequence). Here the CDR3 reads CATSSMDISGYTF. The CDR3 nucleotides read TGTGCCACCAGCTCAATGGACATTAGCGGCTACACCTTC.

With respect to this clone: Compared with germline, one end of the junction differs, possibly owing to a read error. The chain recombines TRBV7-9 with TRBJ2-3, with 13 bases that match TRBD2. The CDR3 loop spans 18 amino acids. Germline lookup yields CDR1 SEHNR and CDR2 FQNEAQ (reference sequence). CDR3: CSSSWTSGRGASTDTQYF. The CDR3 DNA follows: TGTTCCAGCAGTTGGACTAGCGGGAGAGGGGCTAGCACAGATACGCAGTATTTT. Combining the CDR3 with reference TRBV7-9 and TRBJ2-3 gives the whole variable domain DTGVSQNPRHKITKRGQNVTFRCDPISEHNRLYWYRQTLGQGPEFLTYFQNEAQLEKSRLLSDRFSAERPKGSFSTLEIQRTEQGDSAMYLCSSSWTSGRGASTDTQYFGPGTRLTVL.

The J gene is TRBJ1-5, the V gene TRBV10-1; D gene ambiguous. Germline V gene data show CDR1 as WNHNN and CDR2 as SYGVQD (reference sequence). V was pared by 2 bases and J by 3 bases, with 5 bases between. There are 13 residues in the CDR3. The CDR3 loop is CASSEEVNQPQHF. The DNA of the CDR3 is TGCGCCAGCAGTGAGGAGGTCAATCAGCCCCAGCATTTT.

The chain couples TRBV27 to TRBJ2-3; tentative D call: TRBD2 (5 bases). Germline CDR1 and CDR2: MNHEY and SMNVEV (reference sequence). Trimming removed 5 bases at V and 4 bases at J, with 19 bases between. The CDR3 runs 16 residues. CDR3 protein: CASSPSVGESPDTQYF. The CDR3 DNA reads as TGTGCCAGCAGTCCTTCGGTGGGAGAGTCTCCAGATACGCAGTATTTT.

The rearrangement links TRBV2 to TRBJ2-1; 8 positions agree with TRBD2. The germline V gene has CDR1 SNHLY and CDR2 FYNNEI. The CDR3 runs to 17 residues. Losses at the gene ends were 3 bases for V and 4 bases for J; bases not matched to a gene: 11. The chain's CDR3 is CASSESAPRGGYNEQFF. The CDR3 nucleotides read TGTGCCAGCAGTGAGTCGGCCCCCCGCGGGGGGTACAATGAGCAGTTCTTC.

The V gene is TRBV18, the J gene TRBJ2-3, with 8 nucleotides matching TRBD1. Germline-derived CDR1 and CDR2 are KGHSH and LQKENI. The ends lost 5 bases at V and 0 bases at J; junction bases unmatched: 10. The CDR3 contains 17 residues. The CDR3 sequence is CASSSFRGTGSTDTQYF. Here the CDR3 DNA reads TGTGCCAGCTCATCCTTCCGTGGGACAGGCAGCACAGATACGCAGTATTTT.

The rearrangement links TRBV6-5 to TRBJ1-5, with a weak D call TRBD1 (6 bases). This CDR3 spans 16 amino acids. Per germline, CDR1 MNHEY and CDR2 SVGAGI. V was clipped by 0 bases and J by 9 bases, with 18 bases between them. CDR3 bases: TGTGCCAGCAGTTACTCGAGCCAGGCAGGGGAGAGGCCCCAGCATTTT. This encodes CASSYSSQAGERPQHF.

V is TRBV19 and J is TRBJ2-1, with TRBD2 matching over 7 bases. Trimming at V came to 5 bases and at J to 1 base, leaving 5 bases not matched to a gene. Germline lookup yields CDR1 LNHDA and CDR2 SQIVND (reference sequence). This CDR3 region has 15 residues. The CDR3 here is CASSLGLVSYNEQFF. The CDR3 DNA sequence: TGTGCCAGTAGTCTCGGACTAGTTTCCTACAATGAGCAGTTCTTC.

The rearrangement uses TRBV7-9 and TRBJ2-1; 7 positions match TRBD1. There are 16 residues in the CDR3. The ends lost 4 bases at V and 2 bases at J; junction bases unmatched: 8. Germline CDR1 SEHNR, CDR2 FQNEAQ (reference sequence). CDR3 sequence reads: CASSSRWTGTYNEQFF. In DNA, the CDR3 is TGTGCCAGCAGCTCCCGCTGGACAGGTACCTACAATGAGCAGTTCTTC. Using reference TRBV7-9 and TRBJ2-1 for the parts outside the CDR3, the full variable domain is DTGVSQNPRHKITKRGQNVTFRCDPISEHNRLYWYRQTLGQGPEFLTYFQNEAQLEKSRLLSDRFSAERPKGSFSTLEIQRTEQGDSAMYLCASSSRWTGTYNEQFFGPGTRLTVL.

Only a few counts were recorded for this clone. The chain links TRBV27 to TRBJ2-2, with D unclear. The CDR3 loop spans 14 amino acids. The V and J ends lost 0 bases and 7 bases respectively, with 9 bases between them. Germline CDR1 and CDR2: MNHEY and SMNVEV (reference sequence). CDR3: CASSLSRYGGELFF. CDR3 DNA: TGTGCCAGCAGTTTATCCCGGTATGGCGGGGAGCTGTTTTTT.

The chain uses TRBV6-5 and TRBJ2-3; 9 nucleotides align to TRBD2. The trim removed 6 bases at V and 2 bases at J, leaving 6 bases unmatched. Germline V gene lookup returns CDR1 MNHEY and CDR2 SVGAGI. This CDR3 spans 15 amino acids. DNA of the CDR3: TGTGCCAGCAGGGGACTAGCTACCTACACAGATACGCAGTATTTT. It specifies CASRGLATYTDTQYF.

J is TRBJ1-1 and V is TRBV4-3; D is undetermined. This CDR3 spans 13 amino acids. Germline V gene lookup returns CDR1 LGHNA and CDR2 YSLEER. Trimming stripped 4 bases from V and 4 bases from J, with 10 bases between. The CDR3 DNA reads as TGCGCCAGCAGCCTTGGACGGGGCACTGAAGCTTTCTTT. This encodes CASSLGRGTEAFF.

As for this clone: This specimen includes other DNA sequences encoding the same CDR3. The chain is built from TRBV29-1 and TRBJ1-1, with 8 bases fitting TRBD1. Trimming at V came to 6 bases and at J to 2 bases, leaving 5 bases not matched to a gene. The CDR3 totals 13 residues. CDR1 is SQVTM and CDR2 is ANQGSEA in the germline V gene. The CDR3 bases are TGCAGCGTCGACAGGGGTCTAAACACTGAAGCTTTCTTT. This sequence encodes CSVDRGLNTEAFF.

Note on this clone: Its ends do not fully match the called genes, so a read error is possible. This chain connects TRBV7-9 to TRBJ1-4; D is undetermined. This CDR3 region has 15 residues. CDR1 and CDR2 from the germline V gene are SEHNR and FQNEAQ (reference sequence). The CDR3 bases are TGTTCCAGCAGCTTAGGGTCCGGTTTGGAGGAAAAACTGTTTTTT. Residues: CSSSLGSGLEEKLFF.

The chain combines TRBV27 with TRBJ2-3; 14 bases agree with TRBD2. CDR1 is MNHEY and CDR2 is SMNVEV in the germline V gene (reference sequence). The CDR3 consists of 15 residues. Losses at the gene ends were 6 bases for V and 4 bases for J; bases not matched to a gene: 3. The CDR3 region is CASRGLAGGPDTQYF. For the CDR3, the DNA is TGTGCCAGCAGAGGACTAGCGGGAGGACCAGATACGCAGTATTTT.

This clone has just a few counts. The chain links TRBV27 to TRBJ1-1, with D possibly TRBD1 on 5 matching bases. Germline V gives CDR1 MNHEY, CDR2 SMNVEV (reference sequence). The CDR3 consists of 11 residues. With 9 bases removed from V and 5 bases from J, the gap between germline ends came to 10 bases. CDR3 nucleotide sequence: TGTGCCAGTGGGGAGGGGACTGAAGCTTTCTTT. Protein: CASGEGTEAFF.